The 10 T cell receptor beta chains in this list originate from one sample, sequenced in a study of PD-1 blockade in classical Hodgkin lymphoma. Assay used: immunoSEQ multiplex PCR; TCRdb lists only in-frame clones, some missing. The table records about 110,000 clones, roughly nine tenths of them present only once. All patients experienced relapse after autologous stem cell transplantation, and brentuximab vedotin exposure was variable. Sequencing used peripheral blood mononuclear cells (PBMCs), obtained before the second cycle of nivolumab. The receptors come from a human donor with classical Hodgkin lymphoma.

As DNA, the CDR3 is TGTGCCAGCCGCGAGGGACAAGGGATGCTACGGGAGCAGTACTTC. Translated, it gives CASREGQGMLREQYF. The chain combines TRBV5-3 with TRBJ2-7; TRBD1 is a possible D gene (6 bases). TRBV5-3 is sorted into the ORF group, with uncertain function. CDR3 length equals 15 residues. V was shortened by 8 bases and J by 7 bases, with 25 bases between the two germline ends.

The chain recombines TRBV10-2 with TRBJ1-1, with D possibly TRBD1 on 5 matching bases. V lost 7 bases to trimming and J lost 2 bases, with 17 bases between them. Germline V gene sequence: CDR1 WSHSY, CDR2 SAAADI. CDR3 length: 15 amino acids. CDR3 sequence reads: CASMVGPLGNTEAFF. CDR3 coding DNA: TGCGCCAGCATGGTGGGGCCTTTGGGAAACACTGAAGCTTTCTTT.

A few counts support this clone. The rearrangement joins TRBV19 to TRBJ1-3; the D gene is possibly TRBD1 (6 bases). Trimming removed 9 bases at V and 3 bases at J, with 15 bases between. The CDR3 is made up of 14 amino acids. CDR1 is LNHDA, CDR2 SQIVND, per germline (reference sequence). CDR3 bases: TGTGCCAGCAGACCACAGGGAGGTGGAAACACCATATATTTT. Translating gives CASRPQGGGNTIYF.

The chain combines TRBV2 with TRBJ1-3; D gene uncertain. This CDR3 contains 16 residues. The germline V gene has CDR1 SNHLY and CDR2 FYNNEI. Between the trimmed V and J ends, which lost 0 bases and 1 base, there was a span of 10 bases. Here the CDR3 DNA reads TGTGCCAGCAGTGAAGCGTCGGGGAGGTCTGGAAACACCATATATTTT. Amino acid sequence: CASSEASGRSGNTIYF.

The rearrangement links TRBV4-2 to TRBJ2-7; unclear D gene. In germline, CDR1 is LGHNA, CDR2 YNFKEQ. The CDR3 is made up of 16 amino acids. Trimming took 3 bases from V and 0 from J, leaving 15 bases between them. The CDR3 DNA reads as TGTGCCAGCAGCCAGGCCAGCGAAATAGACTCCTACGAGCAGTACTTC. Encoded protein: CASSQASEIDSYEQYF.

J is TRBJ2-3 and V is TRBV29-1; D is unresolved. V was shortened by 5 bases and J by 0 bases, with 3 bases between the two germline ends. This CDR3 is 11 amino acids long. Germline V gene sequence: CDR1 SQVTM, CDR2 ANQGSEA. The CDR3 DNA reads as TGCAGCGTTTCTAGCACAGATACGCAGTATTTT. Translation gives CSVSSTDTQYF.

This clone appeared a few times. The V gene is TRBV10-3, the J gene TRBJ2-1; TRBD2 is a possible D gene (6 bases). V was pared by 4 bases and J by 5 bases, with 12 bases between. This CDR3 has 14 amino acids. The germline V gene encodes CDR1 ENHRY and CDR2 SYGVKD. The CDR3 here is CAISAEGRHNEQFF. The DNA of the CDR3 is TGTGCCATCAGTGCCGAGGGGAGGCACAATGAGCAGTTCTTC.

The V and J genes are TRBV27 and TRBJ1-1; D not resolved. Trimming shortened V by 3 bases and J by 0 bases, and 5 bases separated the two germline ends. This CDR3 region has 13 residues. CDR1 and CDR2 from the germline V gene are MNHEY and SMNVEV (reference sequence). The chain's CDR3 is CASSLLMNTEAFF. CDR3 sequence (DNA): TGTGCCAGCAGTTTGCTCATGAACACTGAAGCTTTCTTT.

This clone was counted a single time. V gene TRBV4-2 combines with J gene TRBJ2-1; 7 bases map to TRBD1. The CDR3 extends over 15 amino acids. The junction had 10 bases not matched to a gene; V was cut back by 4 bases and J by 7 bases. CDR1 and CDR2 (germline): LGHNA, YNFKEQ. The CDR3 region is CASSPTGVGKNEQFF. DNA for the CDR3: TGTGCCAGCAGCCCCACAGGGGTGGGTAAGAATGAGCAGTTCTTC.

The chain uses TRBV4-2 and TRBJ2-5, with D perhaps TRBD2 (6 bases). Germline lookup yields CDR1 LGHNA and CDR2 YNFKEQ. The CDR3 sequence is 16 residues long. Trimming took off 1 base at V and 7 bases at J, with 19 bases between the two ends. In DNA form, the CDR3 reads TGTGCCAGCAGCCAAGGAAGGACTGGGACTGGGGTGACCCAGTACTTC. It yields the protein CASSQGRTGTGVTQYF.